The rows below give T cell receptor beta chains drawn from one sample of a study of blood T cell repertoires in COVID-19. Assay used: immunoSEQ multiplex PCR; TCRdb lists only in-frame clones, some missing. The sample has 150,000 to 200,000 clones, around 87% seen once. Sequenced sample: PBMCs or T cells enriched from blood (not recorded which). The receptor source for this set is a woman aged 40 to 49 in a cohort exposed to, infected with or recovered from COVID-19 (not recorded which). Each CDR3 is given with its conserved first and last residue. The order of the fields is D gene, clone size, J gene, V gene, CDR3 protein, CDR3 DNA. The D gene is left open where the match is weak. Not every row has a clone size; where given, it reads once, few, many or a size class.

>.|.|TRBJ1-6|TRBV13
CASSLVGASSYNSPLHF
TGTGCCAGCAGCTTAGTGGGGGCGAGCTCCTATAATTCACCCCTCCACTTT
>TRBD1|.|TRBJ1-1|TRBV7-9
CASSRGGRSTEAFF
TGTGCCAGCAGCCGAGGGGGCCGGAGCACTGAAGCTTTCTTT
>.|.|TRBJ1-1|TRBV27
CASSLIGVRTEAFF
TGTGCCAGCAGTTTAATAGGGGTCCGAACTGAAGCTTTCTTT
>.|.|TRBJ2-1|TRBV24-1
CATSDRDSSHEQFF
TGTGCCACCAGTGACCGGGACTCGAGTCATGAGCAGTTCTTC
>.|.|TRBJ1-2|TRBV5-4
CASSPQGLGYGYTF
TGTGCCAGCAGCCCCCAGGGGTTGGGATATGGCTACACCTTC
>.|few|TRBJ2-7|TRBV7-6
CASSLVRETHEQYF
TGTGCCAGCAGCTTAGTTCGGGAGACCCACGAGCAGTACTTC
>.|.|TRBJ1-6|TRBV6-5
CASRRQSSYNSPLHF
TGTGCCAGCAGACGACAGAGCTCCTATAATTCACCCCTCCACTTT
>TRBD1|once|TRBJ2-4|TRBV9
CASSVTGVAKNIQYF
TGTGCCAGCAGCGTAACAGGGGTGGCCAAAAACATTCAGTACTTC
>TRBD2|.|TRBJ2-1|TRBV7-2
CASSLVLAGGRGNEQFF
TGTGCCAGCAGCTTAGTCCTGGCGGGAGGGCGGGGGAATGAGCAGTTCTTC
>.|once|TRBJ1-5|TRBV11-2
CASSLGTLGSNQPQHF
TGTGCCAGCAGCTTAGGGACACTGGGTAGCAATCAGCCCCAGCATTTT
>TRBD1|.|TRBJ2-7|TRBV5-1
CASSLGPHDRVRTYEQYF
TGCGCCAGCAGCTTGGGACCTCATGACAGGGTCAGGACCTACGAGCAGTACTTC
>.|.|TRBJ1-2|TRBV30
CAWIRRGSATTNYGYTF
TGTGCCTGGATCCGACGGGGGAGTGCTACTACTAACTATGGCTACACCTTC
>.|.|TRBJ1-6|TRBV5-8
CASSFRRQHNSPLHF
TGTGCCAGCAGCTTCAGAAGACAGCATAATTCACCCCTCCACTTT
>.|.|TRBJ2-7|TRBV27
CASSPRVPHEQYF
TGTGCCAGCAGCCCCCGAGTTCCCCACGAGCAGTACTTC
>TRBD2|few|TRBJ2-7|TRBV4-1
CASSQLTSGNYEQYF
TGCGCCAGCAGCCAATTAACTAGCGGGAACTACGAGCAGTACTTC
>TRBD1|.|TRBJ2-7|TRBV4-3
CASSQDTGTGGNEQYF
TGCGCCAGCAGCCAAGACACCGGGACAGGGGGCAACGAGCAGTACTTC
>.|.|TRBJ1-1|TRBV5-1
CASSLKLDTEAFF
TGCGCCAGCAGCTTAAAGTTAGACACTGAAGCTTTCTTT